The TCR beta chain under discussion was sequenced for a study of blood T cell repertoires in COVID-19. On the study more broadly: Acute and convalescent COVID-19 specimens originated in the United States, Italy and Spain.

Clones were read by immunoSEQ multiplex PCR, and TCRdb kept only the in-frame ones, dropping some. Here the sample spans about 280,000 clones, about 90% being singletons. With 5 bases clipped from V and 4 bases from J, the junction kept 6 bases outside the gene matches. The CDR3 loop spans 15 amino acids. Germline loops: CDR1 SGHTA, CDR2 FQGNSA. The chain couples TRBV7-2 to TRBJ2-7, with 12 bases identical to TRBD2. The origin of this receptor is a woman in her forties or fifties who had recovered from COVID-19. Sequenced: peripheral blood. The DNA of the CDR3 is TGTGCCAGCAGCGGCCCGGGACTAGCGGGTTACGAGCAGTACTTC. Translating it yields CASSGPGLAGYEQYF.